Listed below are T cell receptor beta chains from one sample, sequenced in a study of shared clonotypes between healthy human individuals. TCRdb's table, derived via immunoSEQ multiplex PCR, lists solely in-frame clones and lacks some. The repertoire holds a few million clones, just over 90% seen once, with about 0.37% in the top ten. Sequenced: naive CD4+ T cells from PBMCs. These receptors came from a man younger than 30 in good health. Some clones in this sample may be carry-over from other donors' samples. Each CDR3 is given with its conserved first and last residue. A D gene is named only where the DNA matches it firmly. Only part of the rows carry a size: once, few, many, or a class if the clone is expanded.

. | TRBJ1-1 | TRBV7-8 | . | TGTGCCAGCAGCGTCTACCTTGATCCGGCCACTGAAGCTTTCTTT | CASSVYLDPATEAFF
. | TRBJ2-7 | TRBV7-9 | . | TGTGCCAGCAGCCCCGGGGGGACATCCTACGAGCAGTACTTC | CASSPGGTSYEQYF
. | TRBJ1-4 | TRBV4-3 | once | TGCGCCAGCAGCCAAGATTGGGGGAACGGAAATGGACTGTTTTTT | CASSQDWGNGNGLFF
TRBD1 | TRBJ2-5 | TRBV7-2 | . | TGTGCCAGCAGCTTAGGGGACAGGGGGACGGAGACCCAGTACTTC | CASSLGDRGTETQYF
. | TRBJ2-6 | TRBV7-9 | . | TGTGCCAGCAGCTACACCGGGTTGCGCTCTGGGGCCAACGTCCTGACTTTC | CASSYTGLRSGANVLTF
TRBD1 | TRBJ2-7 | TRBV27 | . | TGTGCCAGCAGTTTAATCGGGGCGCATCCCAACCGGGACAGGCCCTACGAGCAGTACTTC | CASSLIGAHPNRDRPYEQYF
. | TRBJ1-4 | TRBV5-6 | . | TGTGCCAGCAGCTTGGAGCTGGGGACTAATGAAAAACTGTTTTTT | CASSLELGTNEKLFF
. | TRBJ1-1 | TRBV30 | . | TGTGCCTGGAGTTTTAACACTGAAGCTTTCTTT | CAWSFNTEAFF
TRBD2 | TRBJ2-1 | TRBV4-3 | . | TGCGCCAGCAGCCGTGGACTAGCGGAGTACAATGAGCAGTTCTTC | CASSRGLAEYNEQFF
. | TRBJ2-2 | TRBV2 | few | TGTGCCAGCAGTGAAACCGGGGAGCTGTTTTTT | CASSETGELFF
. | TRBJ2-7 | TRBV5-1 | . | TGCGCCAGCAGTAAAGGGACAACTTCCTACGAGCAGTACTTC | CASSKGTTSYEQYF
. | TRBJ2-7 | TRBV11-2 | . | TGTGCCAGCAGCCGATTTCTACGGGACTCCTACGAGCAGTACTTC | CASSRFLRDSYEQYF
. | TRBJ2-7 | TRBV5-1 | . | TGCGCCAGTACCCCCGCACCCCCGGCGGCAACCTACGAGCAGTACTTC | CASTPAPPAATYEQYF
. | TRBJ2-5 | TRBV7-9 | . | TGTGCCAGCATGGACATCCAAGAGACCCAGTACTTC | CASMDIQETQYF
. | TRBJ2-5 | TRBV7-9 | . | TGTGCCAGCAGCCCCGGTTCCCAAGAGACCCAGTACTTC | CASSPGSQETQYF
TRBD2 | TRBJ2-7 | TRBV4-1 | few | TGCGCCAGCAGCCGAGGACTAGCGGACTACGAGCAGTACTTC | CASSRGLADYEQYF
. | TRBJ1-2 | TRBV9 | . | TGTGCCAGCAGCGTAGACCCGGGTTCCCTCTATGGCTACACCTTC | CASSVDPGSLYGYTF
. | TRBJ2-1 | TRBV28 | . | TGTGCCAGCCGCCCGTGGGGGGACAATGAGCAGTTCTTC | CASRPWGDNEQFF
TRBD1 | TRBJ1-5 | TRBV27 | . | TGTGCCAGCAGTTCAACCCGGGACAGGGTAAGAAGCAATCAGCCCCAGCATTTT | CASSSTRDRVRSNQPQHF
. | TRBJ1-1 | TRBV10-1 | few | TGCGCCAGCAGCCACGACTCATACACTGAAGCTTTCTTT | CASSHDSYTEAFF
. | TRBJ2-7 | TRBV27 | . | TGTGCCAGCAGTTTCGCCTCACCGACAAGTATCCTCGCAGGCGAGCAGTACTTC | CASSFASPTSILAGEQYF
. | TRBJ1-1 | TRBV4-1 | . | TGCGCCAGCAGCCAAGATCAGGGGACAAGGGGAGCTTTCTTT | CASSQDQGTRGAFF
TRBD1 | TRBJ1-3 | TRBV25-1 | . | TGTGCCAGCAGTGCCAAGACAGGGTTTGCTGGAAACACCATATATTTT | CASSAKTGFAGNTIYF
TRBD1 | TRBJ1-5 | TRBV7-2 | . | TGTGCCAGCAGCTACAGGGGTGACCAGCCCCAGCATTTT | CASSYRGDQPQHF
TRBD2 | TRBJ2-1 | TRBV7-3 | . | TGTGCCAGCAGCCCCGGACTAGCGGGATACAATGAGCAGTTCTTC | CASSPGLAGYNEQFF
. | TRBJ2-4 | TRBV7-3 | . | TGTGCCAGCAGCCTCGGGTCTGCAGACATTCAGTACTTC | CASSLGSADIQYF
. | TRBJ2-7 | TRBV21-1 | . | TGTGCCAGCAGCAAAGAGGGCCACTACGAGCAGTACTTC | CASSKEGHYEQYF
TRBD1 | TRBJ1-1 | TRBV12-5 | . | TGTGCTAGTGGTCGGCTAGACAGGGGTCCTGAGAACACTGAAGCTTTCTTT | CASGRLDRGPENTEAFF
. | TRBJ2-3 | TRBV28 | . | TGTGCCAGCAGCCCCCGGGGAGACCACACAGATACGCAGTATTTT | CASSPRGDHTDTQYF
TRBD2 | TRBJ2-7 | TRBV25-1 | . | TGTGCCAGCAGTGAGGCGGGGCGGGAGATGTACGAGCAGTACTTC | CASSEAGREMYEQYF
. | TRBJ2-1 | TRBV5-4 | once | TGTGCCAGCAGCTTGGACCAAATCTCCTACAATGAGCAGTTCTTC | CASSLDQISYNEQFF
TRBD1 | TRBJ1-4 | TRBV7-2 | . | TGTGCCAGCAGCCCGACAGGGCTGGGTGAAAAACTGTTTTTT | CASSPTGLGEKLFF
. | TRBJ1-6 | TRBV30 | . | TGTGCCTGGATGCGGGGGATCTCCTATAATTCACCCCTCCACTTT | CAWMRGISYNSPLHF
. | TRBJ2-4 | TRBV4-1 | . | TGCGCCAGCAGCCAAGGCCTCGCGAGCGGCACCAAAAACATTCAGTACTTC | CASSQGLASGTKNIQYF
. | TRBJ1-2 | TRBV28 | . | TGTGCCAGCAGATGGGGGTCTGGATCTGGGGGATATGGCTACACCTTC | CASRWGSGSGGYGYTF
. | TRBJ1-1 | TRBV6-5 | . | TGTGCCAGCAGGCCACCGGGACTCAACACTGAAGCTTTCTTT | CASRPPGLNTEAFF
. | TRBJ2-4 | TRBV25-1 | once | TGTGCCAGCAGTGCAGGGGTCACAAACATTCAGTACTTC | CASSAGVTNIQYF
. | TRBJ1-1 | TRBV30 | . | TGTGCCTGGAGCGTACAGGGAGTCACTGAAGCTTTCTTT | CAWSVQGVTEAFF
TRBD1 | TRBJ1-2 | TRBV9 | few | TGTGCCAGCAGCGGGTGGGACAGCGCGCGGGACTATGGCTACACCTTC | CASSGWDSARDYGYTF
. | TRBJ1-3 | TRBV4-2 | . | TGTGCCAGCAGCCAAGAAACACAGGGCCGCACCTCTGGAAACACCATATATTTT | CASSQETQGRTSGNTIYF
TRBD2 | TRBJ2-1 | TRBV7-6 | . | TGTGCCAGCAGCCCGCGGGACAAGGGACTAGCGGGAGCCTACAATGAGCAGTTCTTC | CASSPRDKGLAGAYNEQFF
TRBD2 | TRBJ2-3 | TRBV5-8 | . | TGTGCCAGCAGCTGGGCCGGGACTAGCGGGCAGGAAGATACGCAGTATTTT | CASSWAGTSGQEDTQYF
. | TRBJ1-5 | TRBV6-1 | . | TGTGCCAGCCTTAGGACAGATAACAATCAGCCCCAGCATTTT | CASLRTDNNQPQHF